This T cell receptor (beta chain) stems from a study of blood T cells in healthy people across ages. Study findings and constraints: The percentage of naive T cells correlated strongly with TCR beta diversity.

As to this clonotype: Its target is unknown.

Using a J-beta primer mix together with a sample-barcoded 5' primer, a second PCR was run for roughly 7 to 12 cycles. From the 5' RACE reads, TCRdb called clonotypes with MiXCR, one entry per CDR3 protein. The table lists approximately 960,000 distinct CDR3 sequences, 25% to 30% of them singletons. V lost 0 bases to trimming and J lost 1 base, with 11 bases between them. The CDR3 length is 16 residues. The germline V gene encodes CDR1 SGHVS and CDR2 FQNEAQ. These sequences were also reported in another study, on T cells of mothers and their children. That work contributes: Sequencing got over 10 million TCR beta CDR3 reads from each mother and around 3.1 million from each child. Slightly, though not significantly, more overlap was seen in related than in unrelated mother-child pairs. No clone of persistent microchimeric T cells was detected.

This clonotype originated in a woman aged 40 to 49 in good health. This chain connects TRBV7-8 to TRBJ2-3, with D maybe TRBD2 (5 bases). The sequenced material came from blood. CDR3 residues: CASSLARAGRTDTQYF. CDR3 nucleotides: TGTGCCAGCAGCTTAGCGCGGGCTGGTCGCACAGATACGCAGTATTTT.